Listed below are T cell receptor beta chains from one sample, sequenced in a study of PD-1 blockade in classical Hodgkin lymphoma. Here immunoSEQ multiplex PCR was the method, and the copy in TCRdb shows in-frame clones only, minus some. This table holds tens of thousands of clones, 80% to 90% found once. The input for sequencing was CD4+ T cells from blood, taken before the fourth cycle of nivolumab. These receptor sequences come from a human donor with classical Hodgkin lymphoma. CDR3s include the opening cysteine and the closing phenylalanine or tryptophan. A D gene is named only where the DNA matches it firmly. Some rows mark clone size as missing; the rest say once, few, many or name a class of expanded clone.

v_call: TRBV28; j_call: TRBJ1-3; clone_size: NA; d_call: NA; cdr3_nt: TGTGCCAGCAGTCGGGGCTTTTTAAACACCATATATTTT; cdr3_aa: CASSRGFLNTIYF
v_call: TRBV5-1; j_call: TRBJ1-1; clone_size: NA; d_call: NA; cdr3_nt: TGCGCCAGCAGCTTGGCCGGGGACACTGAAGCTTTCTTT; cdr3_aa: CASSLAGDTEAFF
v_call: TRBV9; j_call: TRBJ1-2; clone_size: NA; d_call: NA; cdr3_nt: TGTGCCAGCAGCACGCAAAACGGGGGCTACACCTTC; cdr3_aa: CASSTQNGGYTF
v_call: TRBV28; j_call: TRBJ1-2; clone_size: NA; d_call: TRBD1; cdr3_nt: TGTGCCAGCAGTACTTCCGGGACAGGGTTCTATGGCTACACCTTC; cdr3_aa: CASSTSGTGFYGYTF
v_call: TRBV6-6; j_call: TRBJ1-1; clone_size: NA; d_call: TRBD1; cdr3_nt: TGTGCCAGCAGACAGACAGGGTCTGCGAACACTGAAGCTTTCTTT; cdr3_aa: CASRQTGSANTEAFF
v_call: TRBV10-1; j_call: TRBJ1-5; clone_size: once; d_call: NA; cdr3_nt: TGCGCCACCTTCGACAGGAACAAGGGCAATCAGCCCCAGCATTTT; cdr3_aa: CATFDRNKGNQPQHF
v_call: TRBV7-2; j_call: TRBJ1-3; clone_size: NA; d_call: TRBD1; cdr3_nt: TGTGCCAGCAGCTTAATGACAGGGGGCGAGGGAAACACCATATATTTT; cdr3_aa: CASSLMTGGEGNTIYF
v_call: TRBV28; j_call: TRBJ1-1; clone_size: NA; d_call: TRBD1; cdr3_nt: TGTGCCAGCAGTACTACGGGACAGACCTACACTGAAGCTTTCTTT; cdr3_aa: CASSTTGQTYTEAFF
v_call: TRBV18; j_call: TRBJ2-1; clone_size: NA; d_call: TRBD1; cdr3_nt: TGTGCCAGCTCACCCATCAGACAGGGTGGCAATGAGCAGTTCTTC; cdr3_aa: CASSPIRQGGNEQFF
v_call: TRBV15; j_call: TRBJ2-3; clone_size: NA; d_call: TRBD1; cdr3_nt: TGTGCCACCAGGGACAGGGAGACAGATACGCAGTATTTT; cdr3_aa: CATRDRETDTQYF
v_call: TRBV5-1; j_call: TRBJ2-5; clone_size: NA; d_call: NA; cdr3_nt: TGCGCCAGCAGCCGATGGAGGGGGCAGGAGACCCAGTACTTC; cdr3_aa: CASSRWRGQETQYF
v_call: TRBV11-2; j_call: TRBJ2-7; clone_size: NA; d_call: NA; cdr3_nt: TGTGCCAGCAGCTTAGGTGTATACGAGCAGTACTTC; cdr3_aa: CASSLGVYEQYF
v_call: TRBV6-1; j_call: TRBJ1-5; clone_size: NA; d_call: NA; cdr3_nt: TGTGCCAGCAGTGAAGCTAATCCAAGGGGCGCGGGTCAGCCCCAGCATTTT; cdr3_aa: CASSEANPRGAGQPQHF
v_call: TRBV7-2; j_call: TRBJ2-3; clone_size: NA; d_call: NA; cdr3_nt: TGTGCCAGCAGCCTCAAGGATACGCAGTATTTT; cdr3_aa: CASSLKDTQYF
v_call: TRBV7-9; j_call: TRBJ2-2; clone_size: NA; d_call: NA; cdr3_nt: TGTGCCAGCAGCTTAGTCCAGACCGGGGAGCTGTTTTTT; cdr3_aa: CASSLVQTGELFF
v_call: TRBV7-2; j_call: TRBJ1-4; clone_size: NA; d_call: NA; cdr3_nt: TGTGCCAGCAGCTTAGTGGGCAGGATAACAACTAATGAAAAACTGTTTTTT; cdr3_aa: CASSLVGRITTNEKLFF
v_call: TRBV7-2; j_call: TRBJ1-5; clone_size: few; d_call: NA; cdr3_nt: TGTGCCAGCAGCGTATTCGACAGTGGGGGTCAGCCCCAGCATTTT; cdr3_aa: CASSVFDSGGQPQHF
v_call: TRBV5-6; j_call: TRBJ1-3; clone_size: NA; d_call: NA; cdr3_nt: TGTGCCAGCAGCTTGGCAGGGGATCCTGGAAACACCATATATTTT; cdr3_aa: CASSLAGDPGNTIYF
v_call: TRBV14; j_call: TRBJ1-3; clone_size: once; d_call: NA; cdr3_nt: TGTGCCAGCAGCTTTGGAGGGCCCTACTCTGGAAACACCATATATTTT; cdr3_aa: CASSFGGPYSGNTIYF
v_call: TRBV19; j_call: TRBJ1-4; clone_size: NA; d_call: NA; cdr3_nt: TGTGCCAGTAGTATAGGAGGAATTTGGGGTAATGAAAAACTGTTTTTT; cdr3_aa: CASSIGGIWGNEKLFF
v_call: TRBV23-1; j_call: TRBJ2-7; clone_size: NA; d_call: NA; cdr3_nt: TGCGCCAGCACCGGGACACCATCCTACGAGCAGTACTTC; cdr3_aa: CASTGTPSYEQYF
v_call: TRBV21-1; j_call: TRBJ2-7; clone_size: NA; d_call: NA; cdr3_nt: TGTGCCAGCAGCCCTGGCGGCTCCACGTACGAGCAGTACTTC; cdr3_aa: CASSPGGSTYEQYF
v_call: TRBV7-2; j_call: TRBJ2-1; clone_size: NA; d_call: TRBD1; cdr3_nt: TGTGCCAGCGGATCCCCTAGGGGGCTAGCTGGGGGCGAGCAGTTCTTC; cdr3_aa: CASGSPRGLAGGEQFF
v_call: TRBV7-3; j_call: TRBJ2-7; clone_size: NA; d_call: TRBD1; cdr3_nt: TGTGCCAGCAGCCCCCGGACAGGCTCCCCCTACGAGCAGTACTTC; cdr3_aa: CASSPRTGSPYEQYF
v_call: TRBV7-2; j_call: TRBJ2-3; clone_size: NA; d_call: NA; cdr3_nt: TGTGCCAGCAGCTTTGTGGGAGGCATCGATACGCAGTATTTT; cdr3_aa: CASSFVGGIDTQYF
v_call: TRBV21-1; j_call: TRBJ1-1; clone_size: NA; d_call: NA; cdr3_nt: TGTGCCAGCAGTCGACCGACGGGTTTCGGGGGGATGAACACTGAAGCTTTCTTT; cdr3_aa: CASSRPTGFGGMNTEAFF
v_call: TRBV19; j_call: TRBJ1-4; clone_size: once; d_call: TRBD1; cdr3_nt: TGTGCCAGTAGTCTTTGGGACAGTTCAACTAATGAAAAACTGTTTTTT; cdr3_aa: CASSLWDSSTNEKLFF
v_call: TRBV19; j_call: TRBJ1-4; clone_size: NA; d_call: TRBD1; cdr3_nt: TGTGCCAGTAGTACCGGGACAGGGGATGAAAAACTGTTTTTT; cdr3_aa: CASSTGTGDEKLFF
v_call: TRBV11-1; j_call: TRBJ2-2; clone_size: NA; d_call: NA; cdr3_nt: TGTGCCAGCAGCTTCAGTACTTACACCGGGGAGCTGTTTTTT; cdr3_aa: CASSFSTYTGELFF
v_call: TRBV9; j_call: TRBJ1-6; clone_size: few; d_call: NA; cdr3_nt: TGTGCCAGCAGCGTAGAACCGGGTAATTCACCCCTCCACTTT; cdr3_aa: CASSVEPGNSPLHF
v_call: TRBV5-6; j_call: TRBJ2-3; clone_size: NA; d_call: NA; cdr3_nt: TGTGCCAGCAGCTTGGTGGCGGGGGCTATAATGGGAGGGACGCAGTATTTT; cdr3_aa: CASSLVAGAIMGGTQYF
v_call: TRBV28; j_call: TRBJ1-1; clone_size: few; d_call: NA; cdr3_nt: TGTGCCAGCACAGGGACGGGGGCTTTCTTT; cdr3_aa: CASTGTGAFF
v_call: TRBV4-2; j_call: TRBJ2-7; clone_size: NA; d_call: NA; cdr3_nt: TGTGCCAGCAGCCAAGGGACTGAGTACGAGCAGTACTTC; cdr3_aa: CASSQGTEYEQYF
v_call: TRBV28; j_call: TRBJ1-1; clone_size: NA; d_call: NA; cdr3_nt: TGTGCCAGCAGTTTCGGCCGGACTTTTAACACTGAAGCTTTCTTT; cdr3_aa: CASSFGRTFNTEAFF
v_call: TRBV19; j_call: TRBJ1-5; clone_size: NA; d_call: NA; cdr3_nt: TGTGCCAGTAGGCAGGGGAATCAGCCCCAGCATTTT; cdr3_aa: CASRQGNQPQHF
v_call: TRBV29-1; j_call: TRBJ2-7; clone_size: NA; d_call: NA; cdr3_nt: TGCAGCGTTGAAGCCCGGGACACCTACTACGAGCAGTACTTC; cdr3_aa: CSVEARDTYYEQYF
v_call: TRBV19; j_call: TRBJ1-5; clone_size: few; d_call: TRBD1; cdr3_nt: TGTGCCAGTTCGGGACAGGGCGGCAATCAGCCCCAGCATTTT; cdr3_aa: CASSGQGGNQPQHF
v_call: TRBV5-8; j_call: TRBJ1-3; clone_size: NA; d_call: NA; cdr3_nt: TGTGCCAGCAGCTTTGACATGAGCTCTGGAAACACCATATATTTT; cdr3_aa: CASSFDMSSGNTIYF
v_call: TRBV19; j_call: TRBJ2-5; clone_size: NA; d_call: TRBD2; cdr3_nt: TGTGCCAGTAGGCAAGGTGGGGGGGGAGAGACCCAGTACTTC; cdr3_aa: CASRQGGGGETQYF